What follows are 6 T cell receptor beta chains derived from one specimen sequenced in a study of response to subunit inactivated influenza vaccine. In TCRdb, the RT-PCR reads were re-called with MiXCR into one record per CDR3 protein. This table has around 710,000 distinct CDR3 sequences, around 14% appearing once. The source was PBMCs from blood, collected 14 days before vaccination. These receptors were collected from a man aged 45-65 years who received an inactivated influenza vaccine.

The CDR3 DNA follows: TGTGCCAGCAGCTCTTTGGGCATCTTGGAGACCCAGTACTTC. This sequence encodes CASSSLGILETQYF. V usage is TRBV5-5 and J usage is TRBJ2-5, with D unclear. Between the trimmed V and J ends, which lost 3 bases and 5 bases, there was a span of 14 bases. From germline, CDR1 is SGHKS and CDR2 YYEKEE (reference sequence). CDR3 size: 14 residues.

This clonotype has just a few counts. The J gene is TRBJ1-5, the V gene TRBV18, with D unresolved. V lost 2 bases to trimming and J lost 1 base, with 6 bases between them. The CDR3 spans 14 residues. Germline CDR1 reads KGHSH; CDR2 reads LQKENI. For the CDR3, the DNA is TGTGCCAGCTCACCAGCGGAAAGCAATCAGCCCCAGCATTTT. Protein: CASSPAESNQPQHF.

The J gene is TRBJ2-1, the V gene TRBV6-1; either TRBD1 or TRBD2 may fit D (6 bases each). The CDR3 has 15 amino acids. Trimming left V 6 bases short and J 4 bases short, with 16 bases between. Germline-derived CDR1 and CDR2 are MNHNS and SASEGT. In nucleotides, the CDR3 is TGTGCCAGCAGGGAGACGGGGGCCCGTTACAATGAGCAGTTCTTC. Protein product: CASRETGARYNEQFF.

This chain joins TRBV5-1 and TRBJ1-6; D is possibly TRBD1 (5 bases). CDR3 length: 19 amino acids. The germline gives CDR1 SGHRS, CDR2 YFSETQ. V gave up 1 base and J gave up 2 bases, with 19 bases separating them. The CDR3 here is CASSLTGILWGTYNSPLHF. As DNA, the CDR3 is TGCGCCAGCAGCTTGACCGGCATCCTATGGGGGACCTATAATTCACCCCTCCACTTT. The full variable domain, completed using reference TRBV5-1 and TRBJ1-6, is KAGVTQTPRYLIKTRGQQVTLSCSPISGHRSVSWYQQTPGQGLQFLFEYFSETQRNKGNFPGRFSGRQFSNSRSEMNVSTLELGDSALYLCASSLTGILWGTYNSPLHFGNGTRLTVT.

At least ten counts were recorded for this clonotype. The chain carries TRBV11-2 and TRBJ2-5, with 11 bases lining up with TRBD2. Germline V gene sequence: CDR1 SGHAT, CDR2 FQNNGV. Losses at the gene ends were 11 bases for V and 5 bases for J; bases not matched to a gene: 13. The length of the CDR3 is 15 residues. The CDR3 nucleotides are TGTGCCTCAAAGAGGGGGACTAGCGGAGGGGAGACCCAGTACTTC. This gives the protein CASKRGTSGGETQYF. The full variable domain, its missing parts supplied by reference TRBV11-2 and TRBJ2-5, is EAGVAQSPRYKIIEKRQSVAFWCNPISGHATLYWYQQILGQGPKLLIQFQNNGVVDDSQLPKDRFSAERLKGVDSTLKIQPAKLEDSAVYLCASKRGTSGGETQYFGPGTRLLVL.

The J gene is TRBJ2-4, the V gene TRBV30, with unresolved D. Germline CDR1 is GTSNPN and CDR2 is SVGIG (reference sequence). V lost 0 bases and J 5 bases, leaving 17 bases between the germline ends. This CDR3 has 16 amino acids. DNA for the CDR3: TGTGCCTGGAGTGTATACAGAACCCGGGCCCAAAACATTCAGTACTTC. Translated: CAWSVYRTRAQNIQYF.